The table lists the clone carrying this TCR beta chain with many counts. Its specificity is not known. This sample was included in a study of Graves' ophthalmopathy and Graves' hyperthyroidism. Regarding the study as a whole: Distinction of ophthalmopathy from stable hyperthyroidism by a 13-signature model reached almost 90% sensitivity and 70% to 83% specificity.

The V end lost 11 bases, the J end lost 4 bases, and 20 bases lay between the germline ends. This CDR3 is 14 amino acids long. Germline CDR1 ENHRY, CDR2 SYGVKD. Amplification of the TCR beta CDR3 regions used RNA transcripts (as template). First-round RT-PCR with HTBI primers preceded a second-round multiplex PCR. TCRdb used MiXCR to reprocess the multiplex PCR reads, holding one entry per CDR3 protein. The sample contains 740,000 or so distinct CDR3 sequences, roughly 40% of which appear only once. The chain is built from TRBV10-3 and TRBJ1-2, with D possibly being TRBD1 (5 bases). The TCR comes from an adult man with Graves' ophthalmopathy. Sequenced material: peripheral blood. The CDR3 sequence: CAVRDGNSAYGYTF. The CDR3 DNA is TGTGCCGTCCGGGACGGGAACAGTGCCTATGGCTACACCTTC.